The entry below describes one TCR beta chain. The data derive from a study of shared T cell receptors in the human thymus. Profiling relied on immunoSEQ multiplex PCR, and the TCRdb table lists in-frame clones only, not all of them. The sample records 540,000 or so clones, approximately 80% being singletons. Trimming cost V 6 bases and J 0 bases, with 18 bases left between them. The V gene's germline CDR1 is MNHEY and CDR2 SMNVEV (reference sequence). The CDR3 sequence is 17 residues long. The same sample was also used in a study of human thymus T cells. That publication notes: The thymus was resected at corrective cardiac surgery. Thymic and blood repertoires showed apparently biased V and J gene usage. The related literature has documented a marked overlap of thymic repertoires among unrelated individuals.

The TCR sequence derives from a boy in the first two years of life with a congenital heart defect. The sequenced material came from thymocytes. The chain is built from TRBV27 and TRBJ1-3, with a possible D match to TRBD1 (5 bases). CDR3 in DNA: TGTGCCAGCAGGGAGGACGGGGGTTCTATCTCTGGAAACACCATATATTTT. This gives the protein CASREDGGSISGNTIYF.